What follows are 9 T cell receptor beta chains derived from one specimen sequenced in a study of blood T cell repertoires in COVID-19 (TCRdb year 2020). The library was prepared using the immunoSEQ multiplex PCR assay. Entries here come from immuneACCESS through TCRdb and include only in-frame sequences with V and J called. Some clones fail to appear in such tables; in the studies checked, an unresolved V gene covers under half of the shortfall, and the cause of the remainder is unknown. The sample includes around 250,000 clones, with roughly 82% observed a single time. Approximately 13% of the sample belongs to the ten largest clones. Sample: peripheral blood. The receptors shown here come from an elderly man with acute or convalescent COVID-19.

The V call is TRBV5-4, the J call TRBJ2-2; D possibly corresponds to TRBD1 (5 bases). CDR3 size: 15 residues. The ends were cut back, 0 bases at V and 0 bases at J, with 6 bases in the middle. Per the germline V gene, CDR1 is SGHNT and CDR2 is YYREEE (reference sequence). In DNA form, the CDR3 reads TGTGCCAGCAGCTTGGGCAGGGCGAACACCGGGGAGCTGTTTTTT. This codes for CASSLGRANTGELFF.

This clone was observed once. DNA of the CDR3: TGTGCCAGCATGAGGACAGGACGCTACGAGCAGTACTTC. Protein: CASMRTGRYEQYF. The chain couples TRBV27 to TRBJ2-7; 7 bases are shared with TRBD1. Germline V gene data show CDR1 as MNHEY and CDR2 as SMNVEV (reference sequence). The J segment lost 3 bases and the V segment lost 7 bases, leaving 6 bases of the junction unmatched. The CDR3 covers 13 residues.

A single count supports this clone. The chain recombines TRBV4-1 with TRBJ2-3; D not certain. Germline assignment: CDR1 MGHRA and CDR2 YSYEKL. Trimming took 1 base from V and 3 from J, leaving 14 bases between them. The CDR3 length is 16 residues. The CDR3 is CASSQVKPPRTDTQYF. CDR3 bases: TGCGCCAGCAGCCAAGTTAAACCACCCAGGACAGATACGCAGTATTTT.

The rearrangement links TRBV19 to TRBJ2-3, with no clear D. This CDR3 has 14 residues. Trimming shortened V by 3 bases and J by 3 bases, and 10 bases separated the two germline ends. Germline lookup yields CDR1 LNHDA and CDR2 SQIVND (reference sequence). The CDR3 DNA is TGTGCCAGTAGTATCCAAGCTAGGACAGATACGCAGTATTTT. This codes for CASSIQARTDTQYF.

The genes are TRBV5-1 and TRBJ2-3; possibly TRBD1 for D (5 bases). Trimming shortened V by 2 bases and J by 3 bases, and 10 bases separated the two germline ends. Germline loops: CDR1 SGHRS, CDR2 YFSETQ. The CDR3 extends over 14 amino acids. The CDR3 reads CASSFRGDTDTQYF. The CDR3 region has the DNA TGCGCCAGCAGCTTTAGGGGCGATACAGATACGCAGTATTTT. The whole variable domain, remainder taken from reference TRBV5-1 and TRBJ2-3, is KAGVTQTPRYLIKTRGQQVTLSCSPISGHRSVSWYQQTPGQGLQFLFEYFSETQRNKGNFPGRFSGRQFSNSRSEMNVSTLELGDSALYLCASSFRGDTDTQYFGPGTRLTVL.

The rearrangement uses TRBV21-1 and TRBJ1-1; TRBD1, as called in the table, went unchecked against the DNA. TRBV21-1 is a pseudogene locus. CDR3 length: 19 residues. The CDR3 coding sequence is TGTGCCAGCAGCAAAGTAAACACCCCCACAGGGGGCCGCCTAAATGAAGCTTTCTTT. This gives the protein CASSKVNTPTGGRLNEAFF.

The V and J genes are TRBV7-6 and TRBJ2-5; TRBD2 agrees at 7 bases. The CDR3 spans 12 residues. Germline V gene lookup returns CDR1 SGHVS and CDR2 FNYEAQ. Losses at the gene ends were 11 bases for V and 4 bases for J; bases not matched to a gene: 7. The CDR3 DNA follows: TGTGCCGGGGGGGGTGGTGGAGAGACCCAGTACTTC. Amino acids: CAGGGGGETQYF.

This chain uses TRBV5-4 with TRBJ2-3; 7 bases agree with TRBD2. The CDR3 consists of 15 residues. CDR1 and CDR2 (germline): SGHNT, YYREEE (reference sequence). J gave up 6 bases and V 3 bases, and 10 bases lay outside the gene matches. CDR3 residues: CASSSRGRAEDTQYF. CDR3 coding DNA: TGTGCCAGCAGCTCAAGAGGGAGGGCAGAGGATACGCAGTATTTT.

The chain uses TRBV6-2 or TRBV6-3 and TRBJ1-6, with D possibly matching TRBD1 (5 bases). The CDR3 runs to 16 residues. In germline, CDR1 is MNHEY, CDR2 SVGEGT. Deletions cut 3 bases from V and 0 bases from J, with 9 bases between. The CDR3 loop is CASSYLGGSYNSPLHF. The CDR3 coding sequence is TGTGCCAGCAGTTATCTCGGGGGCTCCTATAATTCACCCCTCCACTTT.